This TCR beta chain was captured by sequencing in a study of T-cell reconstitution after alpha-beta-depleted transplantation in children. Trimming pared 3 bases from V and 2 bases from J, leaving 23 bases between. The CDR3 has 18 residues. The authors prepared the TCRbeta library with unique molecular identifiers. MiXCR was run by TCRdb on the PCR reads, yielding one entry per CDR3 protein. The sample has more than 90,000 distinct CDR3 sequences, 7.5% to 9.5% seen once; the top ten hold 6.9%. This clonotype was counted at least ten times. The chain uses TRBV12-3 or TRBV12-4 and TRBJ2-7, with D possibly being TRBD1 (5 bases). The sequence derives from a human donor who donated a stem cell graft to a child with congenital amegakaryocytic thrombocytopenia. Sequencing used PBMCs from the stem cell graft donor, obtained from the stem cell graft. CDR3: CASSFGGDPGIIPYEQYF. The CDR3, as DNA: TGTGCCAGCAGTTTTGGCGGAGATCCAGGGATAATTCCCTACGAGCAGTACTTC.